Below, 30 T cell receptor beta chains from the same sample are listed, as sequenced in a study of cytomegalovirus exposure and HLA in healthy donors. The study ran its PCR with 60 Vbeta and 13 Jbeta primers. Only in-frame clones appear in the TCRdb table, and some are missing; sequencing was by immunoSEQ multiplex PCR. Here the sample spans about 140,000 clones, 78% being singletons. Sequencing input: PBMCs. These receptors all stem from a female donor in good health and CMV-seronegative.

The sample holds one count of this clone. The V gene is TRBV7-2, the J gene TRBJ2-1; 9 bases align to TRBD1. The CDR3 covers 16 residues. CDR1 SGHTA and CDR2 FQGNSA come from the germline V gene. J gave up 4 bases and V 1 base, and 5 bases lay outside the gene matches. Here the CDR3 DNA reads TGTGCCAGCAGCTTAGAGGTACAGGGGGCGTACAATGAGCAGTTCTTC. Translation gives CASSLEVQGAYNEQFF.

The chain uses TRBV7-9 and TRBJ2-1; D is ambiguous. Trimming stripped 1 base from V and 4 bases from J, with 5 bases between. CDR1 and CDR2 (germline): SEHNR, FQNEAQ (reference sequence). The CDR3 covers 13 residues. The CDR3 DNA is TGTGCCAGCAGCTTAGGCAGGTACAATGAGCAGTTCTTC. It yields the protein CASSLGRYNEQFF.

The chain couples TRBV6-1 to TRBJ1-1, with D tentatively TRBD1 (5 bases). Trimming removed 3 bases from V and 1 base from J, with 15 bases in between. The CDR3 totals 16 residues. The V gene's germline CDR1 is MNHNS and CDR2 SASEGT. CDR3: CASSDRARRGNTEAFF. CDR3 bases: TGTGCCAGCAGTGATCGAGCGCGTAGGGGGAACACTGAAGCTTTCTTT.

This clone was found a few times. This chain connects TRBV5-1 to TRBJ2-3, with 12 bases that match TRBD2. The CDR3 totals 16 residues. Trimming cost V 5 bases and J 1 base; bases outside gene matches: 5. Germline V lookup: CDR1 SGHRS, CDR2 YFSETQ. The CDR3 loop is CASRMTSGGRTDTQYF. The CDR3 region has the DNA TGCGCCAGCAGAATGACTAGCGGGGGCCGCACAGATACGCAGTATTTT.

This clone was recorded a few times. J is TRBJ1-1 and V is TRBV2; D remains unclear. Trimming shortened V by 4 bases and J by 4 bases, and 13 bases separated the two germline ends. The CDR3 runs 14 residues. Germline CDR1 reads SNHLY; CDR2 reads FYNNEI. The CDR3 sequence: CASSGGRHGTEAFF. DNA for the CDR3: TGTGCCAGCAGTGGAGGGCGTCACGGCACTGAAGCTTTCTTT. The full variable domain, in which reference TRBV2 and TRBJ1-1 provide the parts outside the CDR3, is EPEVTQTPSHQVTQMGQEVILRCVPISNHLYFYWYRQILGQKVEFLVSFYNNEISEKSEIFDDQFSVERPDGSNFTLKIRSTKLEDSAMYFCASSGGRHGTEAFFGQGTRLTVV.

This clone was seen only a few times. The chain combines TRBV7-9 with TRBJ1-3; D perhaps matches TRBD1 (5 bases). Germline V lookup: CDR1 SEHNR, CDR2 FQNEAQ (reference sequence). The CDR3 extends over 14 amino acids. The germline V and J ends were trimmed by 5 bases and 3 bases, with 11 bases remaining between them. CDR3 nucleotides: TGTGCCAGCAGCAGACAGCCTTTTGGAAACACCATATATTTT. Encoded protein: CASSRQPFGNTIYF. Complete variable domain (other parts from reference TRBV7-9 and TRBJ1-3): DTGVSQNPRHKITKRGQNVTFRCDPISEHNRLYWYRQTLGQGPEFLTYFQNEAQLEKSRLLSDRFSAERPKGSFSTLEIQRTEQGDSAMYLCASSRQPFGNTIYFGEGSWLTVV.

V usage is TRBV15 and J usage is TRBJ2-1; 7 bases match TRBD2. Germline CDR1 LNHNV, CDR2 YYDKDF (reference sequence). This CDR3 spans 16 amino acids. J was trimmed by 3 bases and V by 1 base; bases with no gene match: 6. CDR3 in amino acids: CATSRVGSGYYNEQFF. The CDR3 DNA sequence: TGTGCCACCAGCAGAGTGGGTAGCGGGTACTACAATGAGCAGTTCTTC.

V gene TRBV11-3 combines with J gene TRBJ1-6; TRBD1 is a possible D gene (5 bases). The V and J ends lost 1 base and 5 bases respectively, with 15 bases between them. Germline loops: CDR1 SGHNT, CDR2 YENEEA. This CDR3 is 17 amino acids long. The CDR3 DNA reads TGTGCCAGCAGCTTAGGCCCCGGGTCAGGGAATAATTCACCCCTCCACTTT. It translates to CASSLGPGSGNNSPLHF.

J is TRBJ1-2 and V is TRBV6-1; possible D gene TRBD1, 6 bases. Trimming took 5 bases from V and 0 from J, leaving 13 bases between them. This CDR3 has 15 residues. Germline V gives CDR1 MNHNS, CDR2 SASEGT. The CDR3, as DNA: TGTGCCAGCAGTATTAAGGGACAAACTAACTATGGCTACACCTTC. Its protein product is CASSIKGQTNYGYTF.

The chain recombines TRBV5-1 with TRBJ2-2; 8 bases align to TRBD2. Unmatched junction bases numbered 12, after V lost 4 bases and J lost 7 bases. CDR1 SGHRS and CDR2 YFSETQ come from the germline V gene. The CDR3 sequence is 16 residues long. DNA for the CDR3: TGCGCCAGCAGCGTATCCTGGACTAGCTTGGGCGGGGAGCTGTTTTTT. Its translation is CASSVSWTSLGGELFF.

Comment on this clone: This specimen includes other DNA sequences encoding the same CDR3. The rearrangement links TRBV7-9 to TRBJ1-1, with D uncertain. This CDR3 has 12 residues. Germline V gene data show CDR1 as SEHNR and CDR2 as FQNEAQ (reference sequence). V dropped 1 base and J dropped 6 bases, with 6 bases sitting between them. CDR3 nucleotide sequence: TGTGCCAGCAGCTTAGATTATTCTGAAGCTTTCTTT. It specifies CASSLDYSEAFF.

Regarding this clone: The same CDR3 also results from other DNA sequences found in this sample. This chain connects TRBV9 to TRBJ1-3; D may be TRBD1 (5 bases). Germline CDR1 is SGDLS and CDR2 is YYNGEE. V was cut by 0 bases and J by 0 bases, with 10 bases left in between. The CDR3 is made up of 16 amino acids. The chain's CDR3 is CASSVVGRASGNTIYF. In DNA, the CDR3 is TGTGCCAGCAGCGTAGTGGGCAGGGCCTCTGGAAACACCATATATTTT.

V is TRBV19 and J is TRBJ2-1, with 9 bases matching TRBD2. CDR1 and CDR2 (germline): LNHDA, SQIVND (reference sequence). V was clipped by 1 base and J by 5 bases; unmatched bases: 3. CDR3 length: 15 amino acids. CDR3 residues: CASSIGAGGNNEQFF. The DNA of the CDR3 is TGTGCCAGTAGTATAGGAGCGGGAGGTAACAATGAGCAGTTCTTC.

This sequence joins TRBV5-5 and TRBJ1-3; D unresolved. V was shortened by 0 bases and J by 0 bases, with 4 bases between the two germline ends. The CDR3 totals 14 residues. The germline V gene encodes CDR1 SGHKS and CDR2 YYEKEE (reference sequence). The CDR3 DNA reads TGTGCCAGCAGCTTGGCTAGCTCTGGAAACACCATATATTTT. Translated, it gives CASSLASSGNTIYF.

This chain connects TRBV30 to TRBJ1-4; D might be TRBD1 (5 bases). Trimming removed 4 bases at V and 7 bases at J, with 19 bases between. Germline values: CDR1 GTSNPN, CDR2 SVGIG (reference sequence). The CDR3 length is 15 residues. The CDR3 loop is CAWTNPGQGGEKLFF. DNA for the CDR3: TGTGCCTGGACAAATCCGGGGCAGGGAGGTGAAAAACTGTTTTTT.

The genes are TRBV10-3 and TRBJ2-7; D perhaps matches TRBD1 (6 bases). V lost 6 bases and J 5 bases, leaving 26 bases between the germline ends. In germline, CDR1 is ENHRY, CDR2 SYGVKD. This CDR3 is built from 17 residues. CDR3 sequence reads: CAISRAVSGERVNEQYF. The CDR3 nucleotides are TGTGCCATCAGCCGAGCAGTTTCAGGGGAGCGCGTAAACGAGCAGTACTTC.

This chain joins TRBV6-1 and TRBJ2-7, with D unclear. V was clipped by 0 bases and J by 3 bases, with 6 bases between them. The CDR3 runs 13 residues. Germline V gene sequence: CDR1 MNHNS, CDR2 SASEGT. The CDR3 nucleotides are TGTGCCAGCAGTGAAGCCAGTTACTACGAGCAGTACTTC. Translation: CASSEASYYEQYF.

The CDR3 region is CASSSKRNTEAFF. CDR3 sequence (DNA): TGTGCCAGCAGCTCCAAGAGGAACACTGAAGCTTTCTTT. The J gene is TRBJ1-1, the V gene TRBV11-1; D unresolved. This CDR3 has 13 residues. Between the trimmed V and J ends, which lost 4 bases and 1 base, there was a span of 7 bases. Germline CDR1 SGHAT, CDR2 FQDESV (reference sequence).

This rearrangement joins TRBV15 to TRBJ1-4; D gene ambiguous. CDR1 and CDR2 from the germline V gene are LNHNV and YYDKDF (reference sequence). V lost 5 bases, J lost 2 bases, and 12 bases lay in between. The length of the CDR3 is 15 residues. CDR3 bases: TGTGCCACCAGCCCCCGGCCGAGGACTAATGAAAAACTGTTTTTT. Protein sequence: CATSPRPRTNEKLFF. The full variable domain, completed using reference TRBV15 and TRBJ1-4, is DAMVIQNPRYQVTQFGKPVTLSCSQTLNHNVMYWYQQKSSQAPKLLFHYYDKDFNNEADTPDNFQSRRPNTSFCFLDIRSPGLGDTAMYLCATSPRPRTNEKLFFGSGTQLSVL.

This rearrangement joins TRBV28 to TRBJ2-7, with D hard to call. V gave up 3 bases and J gave up 6 bases, with 12 bases separating them. Germline values: CDR1 MDHEN, CDR2 SYDVKM. This CDR3 is built from 13 residues. The CDR3 reads CASSFSSGGEQYF. CDR3 DNA: TGTGCCAGCAGTTTCAGTTCGGGTGGCGAGCAGTACTTC.

This clone was recorded a few times. The chain uses TRBV27 and TRBJ1-5, with 9 bases that match TRBD1. The V gene's germline CDR1 is MNHEY and CDR2 SMNVEV (reference sequence). The length of the CDR3 is 14 residues. J was trimmed by 6 bases and V by 6 bases; bases with no gene match: 6. In nucleotides, the CDR3 is TGTGCCAGCAGACATACAGGGGGCTCTCAGCCCCAGCATTTT. This sequence encodes CASRHTGGSQPQHF.

This clone occurred a few times. The rearrangement links TRBV28 to TRBJ1-4, with D unresolved. The CDR3 has 11 amino acids. Germline V gene lookup returns CDR1 MDHEN and CDR2 SYDVKM. Trimming stripped 8 bases from V and 8 bases from J, with 9 bases between. CDR3 in amino acids: CASGRLEKLFF. DNA of the CDR3: TGTGCCAGCGGGAGGTTGGAAAAACTGTTTTTT.

This clone has only a few counts. V is TRBV28 and J is TRBJ1-2; a weak D match, TRBD1 (6 bases). V lost 5 bases and J lost 3, with 13 bases in between. The CDR3 is made up of 14 amino acids. Germline CDR1 MDHEN, CDR2 SYDVKM. CDR3 in DNA: TGTGCCAGCAGTAACAACAGGGTCGACTATGGCTACACCTTC. Translating gives CASSNNRVDYGYTF.

The chain links TRBV2 to TRBJ2-5, with D possibly TRBD1 on 5 matching bases. V was pared by 7 bases and J by 3 bases, with 18 bases between. CDR1 is SNHLY, CDR2 FYNNEI, per germline. CDR3 length: 15 amino acids. The CDR3 spells CASTPQGLGKETQYF. In nucleotides, the CDR3 is TGTGCCAGCACCCCCCAGGGCCTGGGTAAAGAGACCCAGTACTTC.

The V and J genes are TRBV10-3 and TRBJ2-7, with TRBD1 identical over 9 bases. V dropped 7 bases and J dropped 2; count of bases not matched to a gene: 6. Per germline, CDR1 ENHRY and CDR2 SYGVKD. The CDR3 is 14 residues long. CDR3 bases: TGTGCCATCAAGACCGGGACAGGGACCTACGAGCAGTACTTC. This sequence encodes CAIKTGTGTYEQYF.

The chain recombines TRBV19 with TRBJ2-3; possibly TRBD1 for D (5 bases). CDR1 is LNHDA and CDR2 is SQIVND in the germline V gene (reference sequence). The length of the CDR3 is 16 residues. Trimming took 6 bases from V and 0 from J, leaving 16 bases between them. The CDR3 loop reads CASSSPRATSTDTQYF. CDR3 in DNA: TGTGCCAGTAGCAGCCCCAGGGCCACTAGCACAGATACGCAGTATTTT.

This chain joins TRBV7-8 and TRBJ1-2; no reliable D call. CDR3 length: 13 residues. Trimming cost V 5 bases and J 4 bases, with 11 bases left between them. Germline loops: CDR1 SGHVS, CDR2 FQNEAQ. CDR3 nucleotides: TGTGCCAGCAGCGGTCCGAGGTTCTATGGCTACACCTTC. Its protein product is CASSGPRFYGYTF.

The chain couples TRBV6-6 to TRBJ1-1; TRBD1 agrees at 7 bases. V was pared by 8 bases and J by 3 bases, with 6 bases of the junction left unmatched. CDR1 is MNHNY, CDR2 SVGAGI, per germline (reference sequence). The CDR3 runs 13 residues. CDR3 DNA sequence: TGTGCCAGCCATCGACAGGGTCACACTGAAGCTTTCTTT. Translating gives CASHRQGHTEAFF.

This sequence joins TRBV4-1 and TRBJ1-1; tentative D call: TRBD1 (6 bases). CDR1 and CDR2 (germline): MGHRA, YSYEKL. Trimming stripped 1 base from V and 1 base from J, with 10 bases between. This CDR3 is built from 15 residues. CDR3 region: CASSQVGTSNTEAFF. As DNA, the CDR3 is TGCGCCAGCAGCCAAGTAGGGACATCGAACACTGAAGCTTTCTTT.

V usage is TRBV7-6 and J usage is TRBJ1-3; D perhaps matches TRBD1 (6 bases). This CDR3 contains 15 residues. V lost 1 base to trimming and J lost 2 bases, with 9 bases between them. CDR1 SGHVS and CDR2 FNYEAQ come from the germline V gene. The DNA for the CDR3 is TGTGCCAGCAGCTTAGTCCCAGGGGCTGGAAACACCATATATTTT. It specifies CASSLVPGAGNTIYF.